The subject of this entry is one T cell receptor beta chain. The record originates from a study of blood T cells in healthy people across ages. A J-beta primer mix and a sample-barcoded 5' primer were used in a second PCR of about 7 to 12 cycles. TCRdb re-derived calls from the 5' RACE reads in MiXCR, one entry per CDR3 protein. Altogether 900,000 to 950,000 distinct CDR3 sequences are present, 29% being singletons, with the ten largest covering about 10%. The CDR3 consists of 17 residues. V dropped 3 bases and J dropped 2 bases, with 17 bases sitting between them. Germline V gives CDR1 KGHSY, CDR2 FQNENV. These data were also filed under a second study, of T cells of mothers and their children.

The TCR originated in a middle-aged woman in good health. The sample consisted of blood. This chain links TRBV16 with TRBJ1-5; the D gene is possibly TRBD1 (6 bases). As DNA, the CDR3 is TGTGCCAGCAGCCAGGTCGTCCGACAGGCGGGCAATCAGCCCCAGCATTTT. It specifies CASSQVVRQAGNQPQHF. The whole variable domain, filled in from reference TRBV16 and TRBJ1-5, reads GEEVAQTPKHLVRGEGQKAKLYCAPIKGHSYVFWYQQVLKNEFKFLISFQNENVFDETGMPKERFSAKCLPNSPCSLEIQATKLEDSAVYFCASSQVVRQAGNQPQHFGDGTRLSIL.